This note documents a single T cell receptor beta chain sequence. What it binds is not known. This specimen includes other DNA sequences encoding the same CDR3. Libraries were prepared by immunoSEQ multiplex PCR; TCRdb keeps only in-frame clonotypes and omits some of them. This sample has around 2,100,000 clones, with around 96% found just once. The sample comes from a study of shared clonotypes between healthy human individuals. CD45RO negativity and positive selection for CCR7 defined naive CD8 cells, a population that excluded terminally differentiated effector memory CD45RA+ cells. General study findings and limits: Specimens sampled were limited to blood, with tissue repertoires likely differing.

This CDR3 is built from 13 residues. Trimming took 3 bases from V and 7 from J; bases not matched to a gene: 2. The germline CDR1 and CDR2 sequences are PRHDT and FYEKMQ (reference sequence). This receptor was identified in a man aged 18 to 35 in good health. This sequence joins TRBV13 and TRBJ2-1, with TRBD1 matching 8 bases. Input material: naive CD8+ T cells sorted from blood. CDR3 DNA sequence: TGTGCCAGCAGCTTCGACAGGGGAAATGAGCAGTTCTTC. This gives the protein CASSFDRGNEQFF.